This entry features one T cell receptor (beta chain) sequence. Its antigen is currently unknown. The PCR used 60 V beta and 13 J beta primers. Sequencing used immunoSEQ multiplex PCR; TCRdb keeps in-frame clones, though not all of them. The data show 60,000 to 70,000 clones, 82% seen once. The sample belongs to a study of glioma-infiltrating T cells after dendritic cell vaccination. This CDR3 spans 13 amino acids. Germline assignment: CDR1 SQVTM and CDR2 ANQGSEA. The V and J ends lost 1 base and 1 base respectively, with 8 bases between them. General study results and limits: Survival was not directly related to TCR clonality in these patients.

The source is a human donor with glioblastoma. The sequenced sample was blood, obtained before dendritic cell vaccination. This chain joins TRBV29-1 and TRBJ2-7, with unresolved D. The CDR3 is CSVEVTASYEQYF. Written as DNA, the CDR3 is TGCAGCGTTGAAGTAACTGCATCCTACGAGCAGTACTTC.